Listed below are T cell receptor beta chains from one sample, sequenced in a study of T cells in Graves' hyperthyroidism and ophthalmopathy. TCRdb analysed the multiplex PCR reads with MiXCR anew, one entry per CDR3 protein. The table lists 700,000 or so distinct CDR3 sequences, about 14% of them singletons. The specimen was blood. These receptors came from a woman in her forties or fifties with Graves' ophthalmopathy. Both conserved end residues are part of each CDR3. A D gene is named only where the DNA matches it firmly. Some rows mark clone size as missing; the rest say once, few, many or name a class of expanded clone.

>few|TRBV5-1|TRBD1|TRBJ2-2
CASSLQGADSRELFF
>.|TRBV9|.|TRBJ2-1
CASSVVPNEQFF
>few|TRBV7-9|.|TRBJ1-3
CASRPGQTSGNTIYF
>.|TRBV2|.|TRBJ2-7
CASREYEQYF
>once|TRBV7-9|TRBD2|TRBJ2-1
CASSPRLSGGAGSYNEQFF
>many|TRBV6-6|.|TRBJ1-5
CASSYRDGNQPQHF
>few|TRBV28|.|TRBJ2-7
CASSLYRTDYEQYF
>few|TRBV15|.|TRBJ1-2
CATSMRGTLGYTF
>many|TRBV28|.|TRBJ1-2
CASSPANYGYTF
>few|TRBV18|.|TRBJ2-1
CASSPGQGIDEQFF
>many|TRBV4-3|TRBD1|TRBJ1-1
CASTRDRANPTEAFF
>many|TRBV29-1|.|TRBJ1-1
CSVWGYQNTEAFF
>many|TRBV12-3/TRBV12-4|.|TRBJ2-1
CASSRADEQFF
>many|TRBV12-3/TRBV12-4|.|TRBJ2-3
CASSLTASTDTQYF
>many|TRBV7-3|TRBD1|TRBJ1-6
CASSLNRGLNSPLHF
>many|TRBV12-3/TRBV12-4|TRBD1|TRBJ1-5
CASSFVGTGDQPQHF
>.|TRBV19|TRBD1|TRBJ1-3
CASSKTGDSGNTIYF
>.|TRBV18|.|TRBJ1-1
CASSPFNMGSNTEAFF
>few|TRBV5-1|.|TRBJ2-1
CASSTAREQFF
>many|TRBV7-2|TRBD1|TRBJ1-4
CASSRSGTGDGKLFF
>.|TRBV6-2/TRBV6-3|.|TRBJ2-2
CASSARGTGELFF
>.|TRBV4-2|.|TRBJ1-2
CASSLGGQGYTF